This TCR beta chain was observed in a study of T-cell reconstitution after alpha-beta-depleted transplantation in children (dated by TCRdb to about 2016). Some background on the complete study: T-cell immune reconstitution after TCRalphabeta/CD19-depleted allogeneic hematopoietic cell transplantation in children was quantitatively tracked in the study by means of TCR repertoire profiling. The paper as a whole reports these results and caveats: Over subsequent months, a decline in hyperexpanded clone frequencies was noted, and after one year, T-cell counts and TCRbeta diversity were mostly ascribed to newly produced T cells. In some patients, high TCRbeta diversity at day 60 was attributed to recipient T cells and intrathymic progenitors that had survived conditioning. The apparently early recovery of alphabetaT-cell counts about two months after transplant reportedly depended on only several hundred rapidly expanded clones that came from non-depleted graft cells.

Taken with the paper, the label for treatment or condition translates to: allogeneic hematopoietic cell transplantation with graft depleted of TCRalphabeta T cells and CD19 B cells. The transplant recipients were children given TCRalphabeta/CD19-depleted allogeneic hematopoietic cell grafts. Including cysteine and phenylalanine, the CDR3 has 16 amino acids. Just the 48-base CDR3 DNA is kept, in frame starting at base 1. According to the germline V gene, CDR1 reads MNHNS and CDR2 reads SASEGT. The junction shows trimming of 4 bases on V and 4 bases on J, and the gene matches do not reach 12 bases of it. Remarks on this clonotype: Its antigen target is currently unknown. No base quality information exists; no much larger clone differs at one position.

The library was prepared using PCR. The sequencer listed for this sample is Illumina HiSeq 2500. To normalize quantification of the TCRbeta repertoire, the TCR libraries were built with molecular barcoding that relied on unique molecular identifiers. TCRdb trimmed the raw reads at Q25, called clones with MiXCR and kept productive beta chains. Every entry covers one CDR3 protein and lists the most common genes and DNA from its rows. For this sample there are 700,000 to 950,000 distinct CDR3 sequences; 16% appear just once. Of the sample, just under 5% is held by the ten largest clones. The clonotype originates from a male patient aged 10 to 17 who had a stem cell transplant for acute lymphoblastic leukemia, so the T cells may come from the graft donor. The chain uses TRBV6-1 and TRBJ1-1; 7 bases in between match TRBD1. The starting material was PBMCs, mostly from graft donor cells, obtained 360 days after TCRalphabeta/CD19-depleted stem cell transplant. Here is the DNA: TGTGCCAGCAGTGGACAGGGATCAAAGGGGGGCACTGAAGCTTTCTTT. It translates to CASSGQGSKGGTEAFF.